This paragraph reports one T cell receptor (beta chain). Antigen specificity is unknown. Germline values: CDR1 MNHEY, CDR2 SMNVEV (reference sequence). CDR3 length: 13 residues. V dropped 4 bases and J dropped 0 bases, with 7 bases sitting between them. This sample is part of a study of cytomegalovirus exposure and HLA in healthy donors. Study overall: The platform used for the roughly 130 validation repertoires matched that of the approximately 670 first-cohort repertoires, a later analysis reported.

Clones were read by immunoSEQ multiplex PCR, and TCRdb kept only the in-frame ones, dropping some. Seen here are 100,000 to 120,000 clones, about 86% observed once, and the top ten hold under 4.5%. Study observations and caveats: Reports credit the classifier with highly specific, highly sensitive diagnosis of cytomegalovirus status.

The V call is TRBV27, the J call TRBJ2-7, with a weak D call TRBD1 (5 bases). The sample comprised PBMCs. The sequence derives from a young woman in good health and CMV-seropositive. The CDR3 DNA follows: TGTGCCAGCAGTTCAGGGCCCTCCTACGAGCAGTACTTC. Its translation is CASSSGPSYEQYF.